What follows are 8 T cell receptor beta chains derived from one specimen sequenced in a study of cytomegalovirus exposure and HLA in healthy donors. The study ran its PCR with 60 Vbeta and 13 Jbeta primers. TCRdb's copy holds only in-frame clones and misses some; the assay was immunoSEQ multiplex PCR. The profile covers some 190,000 clones, with about 80% appearing a single time and about 2.1% taken by the ten largest. What was sequenced was PBMCs. The receptor source for this set is a woman aged 25 to 39 in good health and CMV-seronegative.

About this clone itself: Other DNA sequences from this sample encode an identical CDR3 as well. V gene TRBV2 combines with J gene TRBJ1-2; D gene ambiguous. The V gene lost 6 bases and the J gene lost 2 bases, with 7 bases spanning the gap. CDR1 SNHLY and CDR2 FYNNEI come from the germline V gene. The CDR3 is 12 amino acids. The CDR3 here is CASSEQNYGYTF. The CDR3 bases are TGTGCCAGCAGCGAACAAAACTATGGCTACACCTTC.

This chain connects TRBV6-4 to TRBJ2-2, with 9 bases aligning to TRBD1. Germline V gene data show CDR1 as MRHNA and CDR2 as SNTAGT. With 6 bases clipped from V and 6 bases from J, the junction kept 8 bases outside the gene matches. The CDR3 loop spans 15 amino acids. The CDR3 region is CASSPQTGGSGELFF. DNA for the CDR3: TGTGCCAGCAGCCCCCAGACAGGGGGTTCCGGGGAGCTGTTTTTT.

This chain connects TRBV9 to TRBJ2-5; D is possibly TRBD2 (6 bases). The CDR3 loop spans 13 amino acids. V was cut by 1 base and J by 4 bases, with 8 bases left in between. CDR1 and CDR2 from the germline V gene are SGDLS and YYNGEE. CDR3 amino acids: CASSVQAGETQYF. The DNA of the CDR3 is TGTGCCAGCAGCGTACAAGCGGGAGAGACCCAGTACTTC.

The chain joins TRBV7-2 to TRBJ1-1; 7 nucleotides match TRBD1. The CDR3 spans 13 residues. After removal of 5 bases from V and 4 bases from J, the junction contained 4 bases not matched to a gene. CDR1 is SGHTA, CDR2 FQGNSA, per germline. Written as DNA, the CDR3 is TGTGCCAGCAGCGGAAACAGGGGCACTGAAGCTTTCTTT. This codes for CASSGNRGTEAFF.

The chain has TRBV27 and TRBJ1-1; 9 nucleotides align to TRBD1. In germline, CDR1 is MNHEY, CDR2 SMNVEV (reference sequence). J gave up 0 bases and V 6 bases, and 8 bases lay outside the gene matches. There are 16 residues in the CDR3. DNA for the CDR3: TGTGCCAGCAGCCAGGACAGGGGTCGGGTGAACACTGAAGCTTTCTTT. Translation gives CASSQDRGRVNTEAFF.

The rearrangement links TRBV15 to TRBJ1-4; D may be TRBD1 (6 bases). The CDR3 length is 12 residues. V lost 8 bases and J 8 bases, leaving 12 bases between the germline ends. Germline V gene data show CDR1 as LNHNV and CDR2 as YYDKDF (reference sequence). CDR3 loop: CATARGNEKLFF. CDR3 nucleotide sequence: TGTGCCACCGCCAGGGGAAACGAAAAACTGTTTTTT.

The chain joins TRBV7-6 to TRBJ2-3; D perhaps matches TRBD2 (5 bases). From germline, CDR1 is SGHVS and CDR2 FNYEAQ. This CDR3 has 16 amino acids. V lost 5 bases and J 4 bases, leaving 19 bases between the germline ends. The CDR3 DNA reads as TGTGCCAGCAGCCCCGGCCCCCTGAGGGCCGCAGATACGCAGTATTTT. It codes for CASSPGPLRAADTQYF.

To note about this clone: The junction does not match germline at one end; this may be a read error. The V and J genes are TRBV2 and TRBJ1-4, with 7 bases fitting TRBD1. The germline gives CDR1 SNHLY, CDR2 FYNNEI. The CDR3 spans 14 residues. CDR3 DNA sequence: TGTGCGAGCACAGGGGAAGTGACTAATGAAAAACTGTTTTTT. Its protein product is CASTGEVTNEKLFF.